This T cell receptor (beta chain) was recorded in a study of human T cells and chemical hapten exposure. Study-wide results and limits: Once DPC sensitization occurred, TCRs above 1 in 1000 frequency showed no change. Patch test score showed a positive correlation with PT1 expanded TCR counts.

At least ten counts were recorded for this clonotype. The target antigen is unknown. Per the authors' pipeline: TCRs per sample had a median of around 100,000 and ranged from roughly 20,000 to 690,600. MiXCR, applied by TCRdb to the RACE reads, yields one record per CDR3 protein. These V and J calls rely on TCRdb rather than the paper's analysis. Of around 110,000 distinct CDR3 sequences listed, around 10% are singletons. As for time point: patch test 1, 2 weeks after DPC sensitization. Treatment reported: therapeutic diphenylcyclopropenone sensitization with weekly scalp DPC. Material: whole blood, obtained in connection with sensitization to the hapten diphenylcyclopropenone (DPC). This sequence was found in a woman aged 50 to 60 with alopecia areata. Some clones in this sample may be carry-over from other donors' samples.

This CDR3 is CASRGLYTHSTYF. The CDR3 DNA sequence: TGTGCCAGCAGGGGACTATACACACACTCCACGTATTTT. This chain joins TRBV27 and TRBJ2-3; 7 bases align to TRBD2. The CDR3 spans 13 residues. Germline assignment: CDR1 MNHEY and CDR2 SMNVEV (reference sequence). With 6 bases clipped from V and 14 bases from J, the junction kept 14 bases outside the gene matches.